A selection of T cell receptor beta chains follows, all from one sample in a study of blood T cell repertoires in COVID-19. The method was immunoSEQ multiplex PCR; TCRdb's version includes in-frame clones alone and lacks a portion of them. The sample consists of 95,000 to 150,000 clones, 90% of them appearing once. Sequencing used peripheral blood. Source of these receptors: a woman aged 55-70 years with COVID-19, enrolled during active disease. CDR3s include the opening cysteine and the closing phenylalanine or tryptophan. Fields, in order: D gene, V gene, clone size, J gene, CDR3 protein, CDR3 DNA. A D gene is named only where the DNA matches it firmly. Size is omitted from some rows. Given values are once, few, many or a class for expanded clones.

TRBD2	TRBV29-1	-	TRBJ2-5	CSVEGSRYGTTQAETQYF	TGCAGCGTTGAAGGGTCTCGATACGGGACTACCCAGGCGGAGACCCAGTACTTC
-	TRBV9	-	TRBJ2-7	CASSVVASSYEQYF	TGTGCCAGCAGCGTGGTAGCAAGCTCCTACGAGCAGTACTTC
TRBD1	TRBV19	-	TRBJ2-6	CASSRDTGAGANVLTF	TGTGCCAGTAGTCGAGACACAGGGGCTGGGGCCAACGTCCTGACTTTC
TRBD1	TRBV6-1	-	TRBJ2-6	CASSEETGGFGANVLTF	TGTGCCAGCAGTGAGGAGACAGGGGGTTTTGGGGCCAACGTCCTGACTTTC
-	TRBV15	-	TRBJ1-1	CATSTAGGEAFF	TGTGCCACCAGCACGGCGGGGGGGGAAGCTTTCTTT
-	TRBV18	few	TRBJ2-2	CASSPQGFTGELFF	TGTGCCAGCTCACCGCAGGGTTTCACCGGGGAGCTGTTTTTT
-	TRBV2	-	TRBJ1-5	CASSESGRFQPQHF	TGTGCCAGCAGTGAGTCAGGGCGCTTTCAGCCCCAGCATTTT
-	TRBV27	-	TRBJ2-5	CASSLLGGRVETQYF	TGTGCCAGCAGTCTACTCGGAGGACGGGTGGAGACCCAGTACTTC
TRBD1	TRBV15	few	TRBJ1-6	CATSTGGVDSPLHF	TGTGCCACCAGCACAGGGGGCGTAGATTCACCCCTCCACTTT
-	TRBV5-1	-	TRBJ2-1	CASSSDPAANQFF	TGCGCCAGCAGCTCGGACCCAGCGGCGAATCAGTTCTTC